The rows below give T cell receptor beta chains drawn from one sample of a study of blood T cells in healthy people across ages. TCRdb independently ran MiXCR on the 5' RACE reads; one entry per CDR3 protein. The data hold around 1.5 million distinct CDR3 sequences, with approximately 59% observed a single time. The material sequenced was blood. The receptors here all came from a man younger than 35 in good health. Each CDR3 is given with its conserved first and last residue. D genes are given only for firm matches. For some rows the clone size is stated as once, few or many, or as a class when expanded; others skip it.

v_gene: TRBV20-1; d_gene: .; j_gene: TRBJ2-1; abundance: .; CDR3aa: CSARDSLAHEQFF
v_gene: TRBV4-1; d_gene: TRBD1; j_gene: TRBJ1-1; abundance: once; CDR3aa: CASSQGVIPTGRTEAFF
v_gene: TRBV7-2; d_gene: .; j_gene: TRBJ2-7; abundance: few; CDR3aa: CASSSGMTLYEQYF
v_gene: TRBV5-8; d_gene: .; j_gene: TRBJ1-2; abundance: .; CDR3aa: CASSLASPGFGYGYTF
v_gene: TRBV6-2/TRBV6-3; d_gene: .; j_gene: TRBJ2-7; abundance: .; CDR3aa: CASSSMSGTDAYEQYF
v_gene: TRBV29-1; d_gene: .; j_gene: TRBJ2-1; abundance: .; CDR3aa: CSVLVAMGRATTMNEQFF
v_gene: TRBV7-9; d_gene: .; j_gene: TRBJ2-7; abundance: many; CDR3aa: CASSFRDSYEQYF
v_gene: TRBV7-9; d_gene: .; j_gene: TRBJ2-4; abundance: .; CDR3aa: CASVQDSNSIQYF
v_gene: TRBV20-1; d_gene: .; j_gene: TRBJ2-7; abundance: .; CDR3aa: CSARDPHSSYEQYF
v_gene: TRBV18; d_gene: TRBD1; j_gene: TRBJ1-6; abundance: once; CDR3aa: CASSPGTGHNSPLHF
v_gene: TRBV4-1; d_gene: TRBD1; j_gene: TRBJ2-7; abundance: .; CDR3aa: CASSQYRARDRVHEQYF
v_gene: TRBV9; d_gene: TRBD2; j_gene: TRBJ2-7; abundance: .; CDR3aa: CASSVYSGGAAEQYF
v_gene: TRBV11-2; d_gene: TRBD2; j_gene: TRBJ2-7; abundance: .; CDR3aa: CASSNLAGTYEQYF
v_gene: TRBV12-3/TRBV12-4; d_gene: TRBD2; j_gene: TRBJ2-5; abundance: .; CDR3aa: CASNAGLAGSEQYF
v_gene: TRBV18; d_gene: .; j_gene: TRBJ1-2; abundance: .; CDR3aa: CASSPPHPTGYGYTF
v_gene: TRBV12-3/TRBV12-4; d_gene: .; j_gene: TRBJ2-6; abundance: .; CDR3aa: CASSLTSEGANVLTF
v_gene: TRBV9; d_gene: TRBD2; j_gene: TRBJ2-2; abundance: .; CDR3aa: CASSVATSGGWTGELFF
v_gene: TRBV28; d_gene: .; j_gene: TRBJ2-3; abundance: .; CDR3aa: CASSLGRDSQYF
v_gene: TRBV6-2/TRBV6-3; d_gene: .; j_gene: TRBJ1-6; abundance: .; CDR3aa: CASSYSLATTYNSPLHF
v_gene: TRBV20-1; d_gene: .; j_gene: TRBJ2-3; abundance: .; CDR3aa: CSAQTGPDTQYF
v_gene: TRBV7-9; d_gene: .; j_gene: TRBJ2-3; abundance: .; CDR3aa: CDWWGTDTQYF
v_gene: TRBV24-1; d_gene: .; j_gene: TRBJ2-7; abundance: .; CDR3aa: CATSDLYGAEQYF